The next 23 T cell receptor beta chains were all read from a single sample in a study of T cell responses to AZD1222 COVID-19 vaccine. Some clones are missing from TCRdb's copy, which holds only in-frame ones; the method was immunoSEQ multiplex PCR. The repertoire holds tens of thousands of clones, with 93% as singletons. The sequencing here drew on peripheral blood, taken on day 0 of AZD1222 vaccination. The receptors originated from an adult in good health.

The chain combines TRBV7-6 with TRBJ1-6; no definite D call. Germline V gene data show CDR1 as SGHVS and CDR2 as FNYEAQ. V was clipped by 5 bases and J by 0 bases, with 11 bases between them. The CDR3 has 16 amino acids. This CDR3 is CASSLSPFSYNSPLHF. The CDR3 DNA follows: TGTGCCAGCAGCCTAAGTCCCTTCTCCTATAATTCACCCCTCCACTTT.

The CDR3 nucleotides read TGTGCCAGCAGCTTAAAGGGCGCTTACTCCTACGAGCAGTACTTC. It specifies CASSLKGAYSYEQYF. This chain connects TRBV7-2 to TRBJ2-7, with no clear D. Trimming stripped 2 bases from V and 0 bases from J, with 11 bases between. The CDR3 loop spans 15 amino acids. CDR1 is SGHTA, CDR2 FQGNSA, per germline. Together with reference TRBV7-2 and TRBJ2-7, the CDR3 gives the full variable domain: GAGVSQSPSNKVTEKGKDVELRCDPISGHTALYWYRQSLGQGLEFLIYFQGNSAPDKSGLPSDRFSAERTGGSVSTLTIQRTQQEDSAVYLCASSLKGAYSYEQYFGPGTRLTVT.

This clone has only one observation. The rearrangement uses TRBV18 and TRBJ1-4; tentative D call: TRBD1 (6 bases). The CDR3 runs 14 residues. V was clipped by 4 bases and J by 8 bases, with 14 bases between them. CDR1 is KGHSH and CDR2 is LQKENI in the germline V gene. The CDR3, as DNA: TGTGCCAGCTCACTCGGGACACCGGGGGAAAAACTGTTTTTT. It encodes CASSLGTPGEKLFF. Variable domain in full (rest from reference TRBV18 and TRBJ1-4): NAGVMQNPRHLVRRRGQEARLRCSPMKGHSHVYWYRQLPEEGLKFMVYLQKENIIDESGMPKERFSAEFPKEGPSILRIQQVVRGDSAAYFCASSLGTPGEKLFFGSGTQLSVL.

This sequence joins TRBV7-8 and TRBJ2-7; unclear D gene. Trimming left V 3 bases short and J 5 bases short, with 8 bases between. Germline V gene lookup returns CDR1 SGHVS and CDR2 FQNEAQ. The CDR3 length is 12 residues. CDR3 in amino acids: CASSFTPNEQYF. The CDR3 DNA follows: TGTGCCAGCAGCTTTACACCTAACGAGCAGTACTTC.

The CDR3 DNA reads as TGTGCCAGCTCACCGCCCGGGGGGTTAGCCAAAAACATTCAGTACTTC. It specifies CASSPPGGLAKNIQYF. The chain employs TRBV18 and TRBJ2-4, with 7 positions matching TRBD2. Germline CDR1 and CDR2: KGHSH and LQKENI. V lost 3 bases to trimming and J lost 0 bases; unmatched junction nucleotides: 5. The CDR3 runs to 16 residues.

The chain couples TRBV7-8 to TRBJ1-6; 12 nucleotides agree with TRBD1. Looked up from germline, CDR1 is SGHVS and CDR2 is FQNEAQ. The CDR3 is 16 residues long. V was pared by 5 bases and J by 6 bases, with 5 bases of the junction left unmatched. The CDR3 DNA sequence: TGTGCCAGCAGCGTGGGACAGGGGGCTGGTAATTCACCCCTCCACTTT. It translates to CASSVGQGAGNSPLHF.

This chain links TRBV5-1 with TRBJ2-7; 11 nucleotides match TRBD1. Germline assignment: CDR1 SGHRS and CDR2 YFSETQ. The CDR3 is made up of 15 amino acids. V dropped 3 bases and J dropped 5; count of bases not matched to a gene: 7. CDR3 DNA sequence: TGCGCCAGCAGCTCTGGACAGGGGGCGCAACACGAGCAGTACTTC. Its protein is CASSSGQGAQHEQYF.

V is TRBV27 and J is TRBJ1-5; 8 nucleotides agree with TRBD1. J was trimmed by 11 bases and V by 2 bases; bases with no gene match: 14. The germline V gene encodes CDR1 MNHEY and CDR2 SMNVEV (reference sequence). The CDR3 has 16 residues. CDR3 protein: CASSLVVGTGPLAQHF. As DNA, the CDR3 is TGTGCCAGCAGTTTAGTCGTAGGGACAGGTCCTCTGGCCCAGCATTTT.

The CDR3 DNA reads as TGTGCCTGGACCGCAAGGGGGCTGGGAGAAAAACTGTTTTTT. It encodes CAWTARGLGEKLFF. The chain has TRBV30 and TRBJ1-4, with 7 positions matching TRBD1. CDR1 GTSNPN and CDR2 SVGIG come from the germline V gene (reference sequence). Losses at the gene ends were 4 bases for V and 8 bases for J; bases not matched to a gene: 10. This CDR3 contains 14 residues. Using reference TRBV30 and TRBJ1-4 for the parts outside the CDR3, the full variable domain is SQTIHQWPATLVQPVGSPLSLECTVEGTSNPNLYWYRQAAGRGLQLLFYSVGIGQISSEVPQNLSASRPQDRQFILSSKKLLLSDSGFYLCAWTARGLGEKLFFGSGTQLSVL.

V is TRBV7-9 and J is TRBJ1-2; D is undetermined. This CDR3 contains 15 residues. Germline loops: CDR1 SEHNR, CDR2 FQNEAQ (reference sequence). The V end lost 1 base, the J end lost 2 bases, and 11 bases lay between the germline ends. CDR3 bases: TGTGCCAGCAGCTTAGGGTCGGGAGCCAACTATGGCTACACCTTC. Its translation is CASSLGSGANYGYTF.

The chain couples TRBV7-2 to TRBJ2-6; maybe TRBD1 (5 bases). CDR3 length: 16 residues. The V gene lost 5 bases and the J gene lost 0 bases, with 11 bases spanning the gap. In germline, CDR1 is SGHTA, CDR2 FQGNSA. CDR3 in amino acids: CASSLTVLSGANVLTF. The DNA of the CDR3 is TGTGCCAGCAGCCTGACAGTTCTCTCTGGGGCCAACGTCCTGACTTTC.

V is TRBV28 and J is TRBJ1-1, with TRBD1 as a possible D gene (5 bases). V shed 2 bases and J shed 4 bases, with 11 bases lying between them. CDR1 is MDHEN and CDR2 is SYDVKM in the germline V gene. The CDR3 is 14 residues long. CDR3 coding DNA: TGTGCCAGCAGTTTAGCCAGGGAGGTCACTGAAGCTTTCTTT. Protein product: CASSLAREVTEAFF. Full variable domain (outside the CDR3, taken from reference TRBV28 and TRBJ1-1): DVKVTQSSRYLVKRTGEKVFLECVQDMDHENMFWYRQDPGLGLRLIYFSYDVKMKEKGDIPEGYSVSREKKERFSLILESASTNQTSMYLCASSLAREVTEAFFGQGTRLTVV.

V usage is TRBV28 and J usage is TRBJ1-1; no clear D gene. Germline V CDR1 and CDR2: MDHEN, SYDVKM. V lost 6 bases to trimming and J lost 1 base, with 15 bases between them. The CDR3 consists of 15 residues. CDR3 DNA: TGTGCCAGCAGCCCTCCCGACACCTCGAACACTGAAGCTTTCTTT. Translated, it gives CASSPPDTSNTEAFF.

This rearrangement joins TRBV5-1 to TRBJ1-4; 10 nucleotides align to TRBD1. Germline CDR1 SGHRS, CDR2 YFSETQ. This CDR3 comprises 15 residues. The junction had 2 bases not matched to a gene; V was cut back by 3 bases and J by 3 bases. The CDR3 protein is CASSSTGGSNEKLFF. Here the CDR3 DNA reads TGCGCCAGCAGCTCGACAGGGGGCTCTAATGAAAAACTGTTTTTT.

The chain uses TRBV6-2 or TRBV6-3 and TRBJ2-7; TRBD2 matches at 14 bases. This CDR3 comprises 16 residues. CDR1 and CDR2 from the germline V gene are MNHEY and SVGEGT. Germline trimming cut 1 base from V and 10 bases from J; bases unmatched to any gene: 9. The CDR3 sequence is CASSYLAPGLAGDQYF. The CDR3 DNA is TGTGCCAGCAGTTACTTGGCCCCGGGACTAGCGGGAGACCAGTACTTC.

The chain uses TRBV10-3 and TRBJ2-7; the match to TRBD1 covers 8 bases. Trimming cost V 7 bases and J 3 bases; bases outside gene matches: 8. This CDR3 spans 14 amino acids. CDR1 and CDR2 from the germline V gene are ENHRY and SYGVKD. The CDR3, as DNA: TGTGCCATCAAACTCGGACAGGGCAGCTACGAGCAGTACTTC. The encoded protein is CAIKLGQGSYEQYF.

This chain joins TRBV20-1 and TRBJ2-3, with D unclear. Trimming shortened V by 3 bases and J by 0 bases, and 13 bases separated the two germline ends. Per the germline V gene, CDR1 is DFQATT and CDR2 is SNEGSKA (reference sequence). This CDR3 contains 15 residues. The DNA for the CDR3 is TGCAGTGCTAGTGGTCGATCCCCTAGCACAGATACGCAGTATTTT. Its translation: CSASGRSPSTDTQYF.

This clone appeared a few times. The rearrangement joins TRBV24-1 to TRBJ2-1, with D perhaps TRBD1 (5 bases). The V and J ends lost 10 bases and 9 bases respectively, with 15 bases between them. CDR3 length equals 12 residues. The germline V gene has CDR1 KGHDR and CDR2 SFDVKD. The CDR3 here is CATKTGIGEQFF. In DNA, the CDR3 is TGTGCCACGAAAACAGGTATCGGTGAGCAGTTCTTC.

This sequence joins TRBV10-2 and TRBJ2-2; no definite D call. Germline CDR1 and CDR2: WSHSY and SAAADI. The CDR3 is made up of 13 amino acids. The V gene lost 1 base and the J gene lost 5 bases, with 5 bases spanning the gap. DNA of the CDR3: TGCGCCAGCAGTGAGTGGCGTACCGGGGAGCTGTTTTTT. It translates to CASSEWRTGELFF.

This chain connects TRBV6-5 to TRBJ1-2, with TRBD1 matching 9 bases. The CDR3 loop spans 13 amino acids. After removal of 7 bases from V and 8 bases from J, the junction contained 8 bases not matched to a gene. Germline V gene sequence: CDR1 MNHEY, CDR2 SVGAGI. CDR3 protein: CASTPGQGRGYTF. The CDR3 DNA reads TGTGCCAGCACCCCCGGACAGGGGCGCGGCTACACCTTC.

The V gene is TRBV2, the J gene TRBJ1-1; D gene ambiguous. The CDR3 has 11 residues. Germline CDR1 is SNHLY and CDR2 is FYNNEI. Trimming stripped 5 bases from V and 9 bases from J, with 10 bases between. The CDR3 DNA follows: TGTGCCAGCAGTCCAACGTACCAAGCTTTCTTT. Its translation: CASSPTYQAFF.

The J gene is TRBJ1-2, the V gene TRBV7-2, with a possible D match to TRBD1 (6 bases). The CDR3 has 11 amino acids. CDR1 is SGHTA and CDR2 is FQGNSA in the germline V gene. V was trimmed by 1 base and J by 12 bases, leaving 9 bases between them. CDR3 DNA: TGTGCCAGCAGCTTAGGAGGGGGGGACACCTTC. Its translation is CASSLGGGDTF.

The chain is built from TRBV6-2 or TRBV6-3 and TRBJ2-3; the D gene is possibly TRBD2 (6 bases). Germline CDR1 reads MNHEY; CDR2 reads SVGEGT. The V and J ends lost 2 bases and 2 bases respectively, with 11 bases between them. The CDR3 sequence is 15 residues long. The CDR3 nucleotides read TGTGCCAGCAGTTACGGAGCGGGTGACACAGATACGCAGTATTTT. Its protein is CASSYGAGDTDTQYF.